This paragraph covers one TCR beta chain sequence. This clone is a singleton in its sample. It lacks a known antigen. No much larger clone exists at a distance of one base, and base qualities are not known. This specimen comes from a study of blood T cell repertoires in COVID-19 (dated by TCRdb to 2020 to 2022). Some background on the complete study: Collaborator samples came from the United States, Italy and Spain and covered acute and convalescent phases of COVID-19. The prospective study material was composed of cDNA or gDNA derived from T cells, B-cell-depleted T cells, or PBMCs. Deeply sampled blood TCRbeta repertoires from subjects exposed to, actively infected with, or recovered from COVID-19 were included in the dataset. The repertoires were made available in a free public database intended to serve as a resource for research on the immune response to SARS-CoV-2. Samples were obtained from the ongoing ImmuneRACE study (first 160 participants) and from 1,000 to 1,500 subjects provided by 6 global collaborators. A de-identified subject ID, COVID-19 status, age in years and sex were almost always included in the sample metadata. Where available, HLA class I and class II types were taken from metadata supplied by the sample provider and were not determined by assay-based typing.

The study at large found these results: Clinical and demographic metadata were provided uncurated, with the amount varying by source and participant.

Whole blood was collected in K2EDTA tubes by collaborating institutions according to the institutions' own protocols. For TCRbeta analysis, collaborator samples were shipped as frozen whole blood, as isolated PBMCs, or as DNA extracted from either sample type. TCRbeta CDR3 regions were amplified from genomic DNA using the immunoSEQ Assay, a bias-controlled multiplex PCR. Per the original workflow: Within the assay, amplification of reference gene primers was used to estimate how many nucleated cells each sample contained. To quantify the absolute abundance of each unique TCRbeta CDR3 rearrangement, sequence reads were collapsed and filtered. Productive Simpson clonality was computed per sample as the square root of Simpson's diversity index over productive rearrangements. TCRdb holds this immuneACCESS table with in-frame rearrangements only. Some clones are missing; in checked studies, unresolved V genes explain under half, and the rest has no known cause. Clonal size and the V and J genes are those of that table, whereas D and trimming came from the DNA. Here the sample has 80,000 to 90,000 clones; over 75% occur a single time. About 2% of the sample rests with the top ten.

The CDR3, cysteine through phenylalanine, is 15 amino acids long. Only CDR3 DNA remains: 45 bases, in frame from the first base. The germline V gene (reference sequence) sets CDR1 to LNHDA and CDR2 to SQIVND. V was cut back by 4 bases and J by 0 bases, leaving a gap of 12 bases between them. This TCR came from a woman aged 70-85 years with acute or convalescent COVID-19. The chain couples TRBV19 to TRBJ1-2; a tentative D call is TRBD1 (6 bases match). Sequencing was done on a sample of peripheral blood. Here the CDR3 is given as CASSSTGIANYGYTF. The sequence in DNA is TGTGCCAGTAGTAGCACAGGGATCGCTAACTATGGCTACACCTTC.